These 17 T cell receptor beta chains share one sample of origin, sequenced in a study of T cell responses to AZD1222 COVID-19 vaccine. Sequencing was performed with immunoSEQ multiplex PCR; in TCRdb, only in-frame clones are kept and a portion is missing. The sample lists about 130,000 clones, 90% to 95% seen once, with approximately 1.6% in the top ten. The sample here was peripheral blood, taken on day 0 of AZD1222 vaccination. Receptor source: an adult in good health.

This sequence joins TRBV11-1 and TRBJ1-1; D ambiguous. Germline CDR1 and CDR2: SGHAT and FQDESV (reference sequence). V gave up 2 bases and J gave up 5 bases, with 6 bases separating them. This CDR3 region has 12 residues. The CDR3 sequence is CASSLRWTEAFF. The CDR3 nucleotides are TGTGCCAGCAGCTTAAGATGGACTGAAGCTTTCTTT.

This chain connects TRBV19 to TRBJ2-3; TRBD2 matches at 11 bases. V was pared by 6 bases and J by 0 bases, with 5 bases of the junction left unmatched. CDR1 and CDR2 (germline): LNHDA, SQIVND (reference sequence). The CDR3 runs to 16 residues. This CDR3 is CASRQTSGTSTDTQYF. The CDR3 nucleotides read TGTGCCAGTAGGCAGACTAGCGGGACTAGCACAGATACGCAGTATTTT. Full variable domain (rest looked up from reference TRBV19 and TRBJ2-3): DGGITQSPKYLFRKEGQNVTLSCEQNLNHDAMYWYRQDPGQGLRLIYYSQIVNDFQKGDIAEGYSVSREKKESFPLTVTSAQKNPTAFYLCASRQTSGTSTDTQYFGPGTRLTVL.

The V call is TRBV4-2, the J call TRBJ2-3; 15 bases agree with TRBD2. Germline V CDR1 and CDR2: LGHNA, YNFKEQ. CDR3 length equals 19 residues. Trimming took 2 bases from V and 0 from J; bases not matched to a gene: 6. CDR3 residues: CASSQTGTSGGTSTDTQYF. The CDR3 nucleotides read TGTGCCAGCAGCCAAACCGGGACTAGCGGGGGGACTAGCACAGATACGCAGTATTTT.

For the CDR3, the DNA is TGTGCCAGCAGTGAACGTGAAAGGGCCTGCACAGATACGCAGTATTTT. It specifies CASSERERACTDTQYF. The chain recombines TRBV25-1 with TRBJ2-3, with D uncertain. Germline values: CDR1 MGHDK, CDR2 SYGVNS. The length of the CDR3 is 16 residues. V was trimmed by 2 bases and J by 1 base, leaving 13 bases between them.

In this sample, this clone turned up once. V usage is TRBV15 and J usage is TRBJ2-1; D gene uncertain. Germline loops: CDR1 LNHNV, CDR2 YYDKDF (reference sequence). V lost 3 bases and J lost 1, with 10 bases in between. The CDR3 is 15 residues long. The CDR3, as DNA: TGTGCCACCAGCAGCATTGTGGCATCCTACAATGAGCAGTTCTTC. Its protein is CATSSIVASYNEQFF.

The V gene is TRBV11-2, the J gene TRBJ2-7, with D perhaps assigned TRBD1 or TRBD2 (5 bases each). There are 13 residues in the CDR3. Germline V gene lookup returns CDR1 SGHAT and CDR2 FQNNGV. Trimming removed 5 bases from V and 5 bases from J, with 13 bases in between. The CDR3 reads CASSTGTLNEQYF. Written as DNA, the CDR3 is TGTGCCAGCAGCACCGGGACCTTAAACGAGCAGTACTTC.

The gene calls are TRBV30 and TRBJ1-2; no clear D. This CDR3 is built from 17 residues. CDR1 is GTSNPN, CDR2 SVGIG, per germline (reference sequence). V lost 0 bases to trimming and J lost 8 bases, with 25 bases between them. DNA for the CDR3: TGTGCCTGGAGTGTAGCGGTGGCAGGCCATATAAGTTCGGGCTACACCTTC. Encoded protein: CAWSVAVAGHISSGYTF. The variable domain in full, completed from reference TRBV30 and TRBJ1-2, reads SQTIHQWPATLVQPVGSPLSLECTVEGTSNPNLYWYRQAAGRGLQLLFYSVGIGQISSEVPQNLSASRPQDRQFILSSKKLLLSDSGFYLCAWSVAVAGHISSGYTFGSGTRLTVV.

The J gene is TRBJ1-3, the V gene TRBV4-3; no clear D. This CDR3 contains 16 residues. Germline CDR1 LGHNA, CDR2 YSLEER. Trimming left V 2 bases short and J 4 bases short, with 15 bases between. The CDR3 here is CASSQTPSTRGNTIYF. DNA for the CDR3: TGCGCCAGCAGCCAAACCCCCTCCACGAGGGGAAACACCATATATTTT.

The chain links TRBV5-8 to TRBJ1-1; the D is unclear. V was trimmed by 0 bases and J by 3 bases, leaving 21 bases between them. Per the germline V gene, CDR1 is SGHTS and CDR2 is YDEGEE. The CDR3 consists of 18 residues. This chain's CDR3 is CASSLVGWVRSSHTEAFF. CDR3 sequence (DNA): TGTGCCAGCAGCTTGGTTGGTTGGGTCAGGTCATCGCACACTGAAGCTTTCTTT.

Points on this clone: At one of its ends the junction is not consistent with the germline gene, which may arise from a read error. The V call is TRBV14, the J call TRBJ2-1; 9 bases match TRBD2. CDR1 is SGHDN, CDR2 FVKESK, per germline. The CDR3 totals 14 residues. CDR3: CASSKGLAPHEQFF. CDR3 DNA sequence: TGTGCCAGCAGCAAGGGACTAGCCCCGCATGAACAGTTCTTC.

The chain joins TRBV6-5 to TRBJ1-1, with 8 bases fitting TRBD1. The CDR3 has 14 amino acids. V trimming: 4 bases; J trimming: 6 bases; junction bases outside the gene matches: 7. Per the germline V gene, CDR1 is MNHEY and CDR2 is SVGAGI. CDR3 region: CASSSLDRAAEAFF. The CDR3 DNA sequence: TGTGCCAGCAGTTCCTTGGACAGGGCGGCTGAAGCTTTCTTT.

This chain connects TRBV28 to TRBJ1-4, with TRBD1 as a possible D gene (5 bases). V was trimmed by 10 bases and J by 10 bases, leaving 13 bases between them. The CDR3 totals 11 residues. Germline lookup yields CDR1 MDHEN and CDR2 SYDVKM. CDR3 sequence (DNA): TGTGCCACGCTTCGGCAGGGAAAACTGTTTTTT. Residues: CATLRQGKLFF.

This clone was found a few times. This chain connects TRBV7-8 to TRBJ1-5; D ambiguous. V was clipped by 5 bases and J by 0 bases, with 14 bases between them. The CDR3 length is 16 residues. Germline values: CDR1 SGHVS, CDR2 FQNEAQ. CDR3 in amino acids: CASSLNEHYSNQPQHF. The CDR3 bases are TGTGCCAGCAGCCTGAACGAACACTATAGCAATCAGCCCCAGCATTTT.

About this clone itself: The junction shows a germline mismatch at one end, possibly a read error. J is TRBJ2-7 and V is TRBV7-7, with a weak D call TRBD1 (5 bases). CDR1 is SSHAT and CDR2 is FNYEAQ in the germline V gene (reference sequence). The CDR3 contains 15 residues. CDR3 coding DNA: TGTGCTAGCAGCTTAGCCCCAGGGAAGTTACACGAGCAGTACTTC. It translates to CASSLAPGKLHEQYF.

The chain joins TRBV11-1 to TRBJ2-1; D is possibly TRBD1 (6 bases). V lost 5 bases to trimming and J lost 11 bases, with 16 bases between them. The CDR3 is 13 amino acids. CDR1 is SGHAT, CDR2 FQDESV, per germline (reference sequence). CDR3 bases: TGTGCCAGCAGCCCGTACAGGGAGAGGAAGCAGTTCTTC. The encoded protein is CASSPYRERKQFF. The variable domain in full, completed from reference TRBV11-1 and TRBJ2-1, reads EAEVAQSPRYKITEKSQAVAFWCDPISGHATLYWYRQILGQGPELLVQFQDESVVDDSQLPKDRFSAERLKGVDSTLKIQPAELGDSAMYLCASSPYRERKQFFGPGTRLTVL.

The V call is TRBV11-3, the J call TRBJ1-1, with D unclear. Trimming cost V 6 bases and J 5 bases, with 10 bases left between them. Germline V gene data show CDR1 as SGHNT and CDR2 as YENEEA. The CDR3 extends over 12 amino acids. CDR3 in DNA: TGTGCCAGCAGGGTGGGAAAGACTGAAGCTTTCTTT. Its translation is CASRVGKTEAFF.

V gene TRBV5-4 combines with J gene TRBJ1-3; D is ambiguous. The CDR3 consists of 14 residues. Germline-derived CDR1 and CDR2 are SGHNT and YYREEE (reference sequence). Trimming removed 4 bases at V and 0 bases at J, with 8 bases between. The CDR3 DNA reads TGTGCCAGCAGCCTTCGAGACTCTGGAAACACCATATATTTT. Its translation is CASSLRDSGNTIYF.